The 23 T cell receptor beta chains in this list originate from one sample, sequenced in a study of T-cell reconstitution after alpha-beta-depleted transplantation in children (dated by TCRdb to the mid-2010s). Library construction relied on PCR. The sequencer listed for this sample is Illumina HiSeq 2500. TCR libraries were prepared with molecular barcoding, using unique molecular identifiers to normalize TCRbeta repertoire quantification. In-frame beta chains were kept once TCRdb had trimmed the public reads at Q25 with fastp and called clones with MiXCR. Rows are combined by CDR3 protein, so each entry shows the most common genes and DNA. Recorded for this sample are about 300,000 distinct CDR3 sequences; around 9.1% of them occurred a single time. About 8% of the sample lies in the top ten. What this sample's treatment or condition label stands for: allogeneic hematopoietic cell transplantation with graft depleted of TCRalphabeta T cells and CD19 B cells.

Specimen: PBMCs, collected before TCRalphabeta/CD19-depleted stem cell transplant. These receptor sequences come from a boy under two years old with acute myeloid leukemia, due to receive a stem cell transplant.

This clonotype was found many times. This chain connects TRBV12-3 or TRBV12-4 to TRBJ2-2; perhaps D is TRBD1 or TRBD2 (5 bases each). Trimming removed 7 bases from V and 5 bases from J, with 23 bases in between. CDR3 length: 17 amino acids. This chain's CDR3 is CASITSGLGVVTGELFF. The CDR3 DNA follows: TGTGCCAGCATCACCTCGGGATTGGGGGTAGTGACCGGGGAGCTGTTTTTT.

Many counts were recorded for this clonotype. The CDR3 spells CATSIRTGNYEQYF. CDR3 DNA sequence: TGTGCCACCAGCATTCGGACAGGGAACTACGAGCAGTACTTC. The chain recombines TRBV15 with TRBJ2-7; 8 bases match TRBD1. V was clipped by 4 bases and J by 3 bases; unmatched bases: 5. This CDR3 has 14 amino acids. Germline CDR1 and CDR2: LNHNV and YYDKDF (reference sequence).

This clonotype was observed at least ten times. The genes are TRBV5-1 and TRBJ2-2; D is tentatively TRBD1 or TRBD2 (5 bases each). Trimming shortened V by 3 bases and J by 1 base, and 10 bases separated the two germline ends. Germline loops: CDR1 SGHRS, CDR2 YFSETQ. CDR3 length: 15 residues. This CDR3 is CASSWDEGNTGELFF. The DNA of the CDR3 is TGCGCCAGCAGCTGGGACGAAGGGAACACCGGGGAGCTGTTTTTT. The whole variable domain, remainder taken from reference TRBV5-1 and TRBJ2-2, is KAGVTQTPRYLIKTRGQQVTLSCSPISGHRSVSWYQQTPGQGLQFLFEYFSETQRNKGNFPGRFSGRQFSNSRSEMNVSTLELGDSALYLCASSWDEGNTGELFFGEGSRLTVL.

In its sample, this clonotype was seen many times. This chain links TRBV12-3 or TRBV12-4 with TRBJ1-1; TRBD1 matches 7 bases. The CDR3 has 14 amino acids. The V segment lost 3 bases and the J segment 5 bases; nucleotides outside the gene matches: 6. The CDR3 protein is CASSFQGGRTEAFF. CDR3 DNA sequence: TGTGCCAGCAGTTTCCAGGGGGGTCGGACTGAAGCTTTCTTT.

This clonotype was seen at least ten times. The CDR3 DNA reads TGTGCCAGCAGCTTCTGGAGGGCGAAAAGCTCTGGGGCCAACGTCCTGACTTTC. Its translation: CASSFWRAKSSGANVLTF. The genes are TRBV5-5 and TRBJ2-6, with D maybe TRBD2 (6 bases). CDR1 SGHKS and CDR2 YYEKEE come from the germline V gene (reference sequence). CDR3 length equals 18 residues. V gave up 2 bases and J gave up 0 bases, with 15 bases separating them.

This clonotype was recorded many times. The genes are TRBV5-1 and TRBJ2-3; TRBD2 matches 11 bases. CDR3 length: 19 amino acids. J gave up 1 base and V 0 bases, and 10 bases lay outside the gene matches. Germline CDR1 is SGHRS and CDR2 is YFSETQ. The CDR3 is CASSLAGTATSGGTDTQYF. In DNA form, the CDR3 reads TGCGCCAGCAGCTTGGCCGGGACGGCGACTAGCGGGGGCACAGATACGCAGTATTTT.

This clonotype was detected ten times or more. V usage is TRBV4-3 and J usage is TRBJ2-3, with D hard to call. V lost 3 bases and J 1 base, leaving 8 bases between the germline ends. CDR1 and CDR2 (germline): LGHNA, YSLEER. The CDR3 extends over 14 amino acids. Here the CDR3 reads CASSHSRGTDTQYF. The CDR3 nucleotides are TGCGCCAGCAGCCACTCCCGAGGCACAGATACGCAGTATTTT.

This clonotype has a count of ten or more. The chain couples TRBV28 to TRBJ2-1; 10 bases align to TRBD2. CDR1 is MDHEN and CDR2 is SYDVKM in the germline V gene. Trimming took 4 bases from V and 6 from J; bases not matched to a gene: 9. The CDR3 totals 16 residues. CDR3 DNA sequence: TGTGCCAGCAGTTCCTTGAGAGCGGGGGGGGGCAATGAGCAGTTCTTC. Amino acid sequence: CASSSLRAGGGNEQFF. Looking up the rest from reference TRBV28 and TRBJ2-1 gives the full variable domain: DVKVTQSSRYLVKRTGEKVFLECVQDMDHENMFWYRQDPGLGLRLIYFSYDVKMKEKGDIPEGYSVSREKKERFSLILESASTNQTSMYLCASSSLRAGGGNEQFFGPGTRLTVL.

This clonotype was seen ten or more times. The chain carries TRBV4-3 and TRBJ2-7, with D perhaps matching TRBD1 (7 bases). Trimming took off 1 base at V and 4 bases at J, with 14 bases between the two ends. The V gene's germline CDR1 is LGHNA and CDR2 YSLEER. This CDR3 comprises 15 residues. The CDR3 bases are TGCGCCAGCAGCCAAGGAGGGCAGGGGGGTTACGAGCAGTACTTC. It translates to CASSQGGQGGYEQYF.

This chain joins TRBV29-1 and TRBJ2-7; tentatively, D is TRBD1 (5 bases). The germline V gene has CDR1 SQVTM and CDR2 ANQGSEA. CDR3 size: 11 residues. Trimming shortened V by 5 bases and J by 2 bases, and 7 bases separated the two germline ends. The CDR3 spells CSVLTAYEQYF. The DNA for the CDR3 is TGCAGCGTTTTGACAGCCTACGAGCAGTACTTC.

DNA of the CDR3: TGTGCCAGCAGCCCGTGGGGACTAGCGTCCTACGAGCAGTACTTC. It translates to CASSPWGLASYEQYF. The chain recombines TRBV3-1 with TRBJ2-7; 10 nucleotides line up with TRBD2. J lost 1 base, V lost 4 bases, and 4 bases had no gene match. CDR3 size: 15 residues. Germline V CDR1 and CDR2: LGHDT, YNNKEL (reference sequence).

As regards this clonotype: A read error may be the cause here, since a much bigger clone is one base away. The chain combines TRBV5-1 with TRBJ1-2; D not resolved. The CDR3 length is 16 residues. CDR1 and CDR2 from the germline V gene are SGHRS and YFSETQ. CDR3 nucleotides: TGCGCCAGCATCTTGGCCGGGCGGGAAGTTAACTATGGCTACACCTTC. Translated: CASILAGREVNYGYTF.

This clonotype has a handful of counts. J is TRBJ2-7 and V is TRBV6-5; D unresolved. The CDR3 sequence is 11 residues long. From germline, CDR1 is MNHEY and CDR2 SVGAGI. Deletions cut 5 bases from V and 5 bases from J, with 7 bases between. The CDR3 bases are TGTGCCAGCAGTCGACGGGACGAGCAGTACTTC. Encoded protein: CASSRRDEQYF.

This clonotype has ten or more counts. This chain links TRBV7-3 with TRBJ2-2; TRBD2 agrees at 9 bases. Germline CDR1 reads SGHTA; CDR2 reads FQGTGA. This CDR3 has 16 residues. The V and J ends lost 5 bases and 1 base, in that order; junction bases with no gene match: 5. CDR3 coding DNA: TGTGCCAGCAGCACGGGGACTAGCCTGAACACCGGGGAGCTGTTTTTT. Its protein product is CASSTGTSLNTGELFF.

CDR3 sequence reads: CASKVSGANVLTF. CDR3 in DNA: TGTGCCAGTAAGGTCTCTGGGGCCAACGTCCTGACTTTC. V and J are TRBV19 and TRBJ2-6, with unresolved D. Germline-derived CDR1 and CDR2 are LNHDA and SQIVND (reference sequence). The CDR3 extends over 13 amino acids. V was pared by 7 bases and J by 0 bases, with 4 bases between.

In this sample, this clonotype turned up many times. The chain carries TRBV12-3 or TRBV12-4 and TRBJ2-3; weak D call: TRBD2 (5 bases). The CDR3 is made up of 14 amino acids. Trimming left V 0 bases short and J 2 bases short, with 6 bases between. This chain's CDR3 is CASSLALATDTQYF. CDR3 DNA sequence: TGTGCCAGCAGTTTAGCTCTAGCCACAGATACGCAGTATTTT.

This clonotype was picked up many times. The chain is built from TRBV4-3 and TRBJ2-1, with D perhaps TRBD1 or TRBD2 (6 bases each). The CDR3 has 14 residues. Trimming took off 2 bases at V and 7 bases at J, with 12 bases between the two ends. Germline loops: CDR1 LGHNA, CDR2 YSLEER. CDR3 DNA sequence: TGCGCCAGCAGCCAAACCGGGGGCCTTAATGAGCAGTTCTTC. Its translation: CASSQTGGLNEQFF.

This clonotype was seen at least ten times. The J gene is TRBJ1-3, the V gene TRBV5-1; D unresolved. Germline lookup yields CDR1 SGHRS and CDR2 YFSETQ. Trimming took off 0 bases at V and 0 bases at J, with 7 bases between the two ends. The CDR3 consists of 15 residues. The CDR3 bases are TGCGCCAGCAGCTTGGAGAACATCTCTGGAAACACCATATATTTT. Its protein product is CASSLENISGNTIYF.

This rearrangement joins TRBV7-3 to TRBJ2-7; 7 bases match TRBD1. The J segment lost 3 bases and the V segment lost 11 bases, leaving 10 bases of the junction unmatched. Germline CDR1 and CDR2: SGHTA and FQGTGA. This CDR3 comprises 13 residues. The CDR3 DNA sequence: TGTGCCTCAGCCCGAGACAGGGACTACGAGCAGTACTTC. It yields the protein CASARDRDYEQYF.

The CDR3 reads CSVDAGYELAGEETQYF. The CDR3 nucleotides read TGCAGCGTTGATGCGGGATACGAACTAGCGGGAGAAGAGACCCAGTACTTC. The V gene is TRBV29-1, the J gene TRBJ2-5; 11 nucleotides align to TRBD2. Trimming removed 3 bases from V and 3 bases from J; junction bases left unmatched: 12. The V gene's germline CDR1 is SQVTM and CDR2 ANQGSEA. The CDR3 is 17 residues long. The entire variable domain, with the rest obtained from reference TRBV29-1 and TRBJ2-5, is as follows: SAVISQKPSRDICQRGTSLTIQCQVDSQVTMMFWYRQQPGQSLTLIATANQGSEATYESGFVIDKFPISRPNLTFSTLTVSNMSPEDSSIYLCSVDAGYELAGEETQYFGPGTRLLVL.

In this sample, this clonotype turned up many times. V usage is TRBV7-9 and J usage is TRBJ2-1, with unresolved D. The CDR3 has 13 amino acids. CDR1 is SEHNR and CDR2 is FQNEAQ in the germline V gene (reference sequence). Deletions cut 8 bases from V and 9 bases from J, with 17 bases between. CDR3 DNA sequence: TGTGCCAGCGGGAAGACCCTAACTGCTGAGCAGTTCTTC. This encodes CASGKTLTAEQFF.

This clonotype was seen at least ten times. CDR3 bases: TGCAGTGCTAGAGGATTTACGGGGGATCAGCCCCAGCATTTT. This codes for CSARGFTGDQPQHF. The chain carries TRBV20-1 and TRBJ1-5; D is possibly TRBD1 (5 bases). The V gene lost 1 base and the J gene lost 5 bases, with 12 bases spanning the gap. The CDR3 runs to 14 residues. Germline loops: CDR1 DFQATT, CDR2 SNEGSKA (reference sequence).

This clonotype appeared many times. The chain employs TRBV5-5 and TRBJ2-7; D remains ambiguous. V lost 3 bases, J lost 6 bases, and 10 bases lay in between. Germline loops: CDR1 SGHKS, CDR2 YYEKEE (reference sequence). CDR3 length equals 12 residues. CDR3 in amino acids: CASSSDGFEQYF. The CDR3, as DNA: TGTGCCAGCAGCTCGGACGGTTTCGAGCAGTACTTC.